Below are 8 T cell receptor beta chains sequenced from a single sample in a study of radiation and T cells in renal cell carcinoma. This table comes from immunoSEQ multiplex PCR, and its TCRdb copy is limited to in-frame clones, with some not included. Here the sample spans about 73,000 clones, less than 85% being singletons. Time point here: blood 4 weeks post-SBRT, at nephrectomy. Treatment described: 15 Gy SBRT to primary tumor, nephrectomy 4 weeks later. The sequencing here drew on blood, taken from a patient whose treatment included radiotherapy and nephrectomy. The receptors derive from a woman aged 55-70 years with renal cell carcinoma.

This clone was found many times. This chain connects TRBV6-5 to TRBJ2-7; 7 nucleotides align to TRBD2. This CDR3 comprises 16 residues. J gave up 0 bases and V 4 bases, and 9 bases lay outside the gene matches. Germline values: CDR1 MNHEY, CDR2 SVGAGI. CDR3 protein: CASSLLARGSSYEQYF. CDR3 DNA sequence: TGTGCCAGCAGTTTACTAGCGCGAGGGAGCTCCTACGAGCAGTACTTC.

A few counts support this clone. CDR3 coding DNA: TGTGCCAGCAGTGAGAGGGGGTTCTATGGCTACACCTTC. Its protein product is CASSERGFYGYTF. The rearrangement links TRBV6-1 to TRBJ1-2; D perhaps matches TRBD1 (6 bases). Germline assignment: CDR1 MNHNS and CDR2 SASEGT. The CDR3 runs to 13 residues. V was shortened by 3 bases and J by 4 bases, with 9 bases between the two germline ends.

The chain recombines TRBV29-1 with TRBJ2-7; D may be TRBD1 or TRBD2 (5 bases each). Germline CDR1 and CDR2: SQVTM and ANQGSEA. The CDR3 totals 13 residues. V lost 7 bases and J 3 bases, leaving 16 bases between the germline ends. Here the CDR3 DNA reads TGCAGCGGCGCATTAGGGACGGGCTACGAGCAGTACTTC. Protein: CSGALGTGYEQYF.

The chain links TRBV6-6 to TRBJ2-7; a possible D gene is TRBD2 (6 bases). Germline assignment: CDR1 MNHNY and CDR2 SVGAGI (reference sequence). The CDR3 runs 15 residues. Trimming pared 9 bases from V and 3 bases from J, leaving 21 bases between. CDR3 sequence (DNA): TGTGCCAGTACTTTGCAGGCGGCGGGGTACTACGAGCAGTACTTC. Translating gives CASTLQAAGYYEQYF.

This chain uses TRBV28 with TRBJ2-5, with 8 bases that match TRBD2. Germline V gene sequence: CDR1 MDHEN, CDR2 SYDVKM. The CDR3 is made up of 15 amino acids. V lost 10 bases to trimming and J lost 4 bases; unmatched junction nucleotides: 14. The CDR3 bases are TGTGCCATTGCCCCACCCGGGGGGGCCTCAGAGACCCAGTACTTC. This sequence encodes CAIAPPGGASETQYF.

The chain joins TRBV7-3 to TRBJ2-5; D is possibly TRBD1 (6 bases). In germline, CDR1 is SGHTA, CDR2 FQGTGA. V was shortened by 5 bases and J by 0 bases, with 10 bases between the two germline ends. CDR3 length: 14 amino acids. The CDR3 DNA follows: TGTGCCAGCAGCCAGGACAGCTACCAAGAGACCCAGTACTTC. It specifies CASSQDSYQETQYF.

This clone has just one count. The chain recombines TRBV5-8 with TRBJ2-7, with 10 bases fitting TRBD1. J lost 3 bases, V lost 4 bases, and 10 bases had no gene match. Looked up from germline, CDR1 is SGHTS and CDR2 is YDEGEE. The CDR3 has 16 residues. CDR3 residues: CASSPRGTGAFYEQYF. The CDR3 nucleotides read TGTGCCAGCAGCCCCAGAGGGACAGGGGCGTTCTACGAGCAGTACTTC.

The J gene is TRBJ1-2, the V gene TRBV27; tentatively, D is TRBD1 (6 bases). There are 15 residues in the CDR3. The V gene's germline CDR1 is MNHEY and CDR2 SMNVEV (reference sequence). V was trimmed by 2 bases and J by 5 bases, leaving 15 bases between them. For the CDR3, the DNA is TGTGCCAGCAGTTTAGATGGCAGGGGATCATATGGCTACACCTTC. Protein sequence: CASSLDGRGSYGYTF.